Each of the 15 T cell receptor beta chains below was sequenced from the same sample in a study of blood T cell repertoires in COVID-19. The data were produced by immunoSEQ multiplex PCR, yet TCRdb's version contains in-frame clones alone and is incomplete. The table has about 350,000 clones, roughly 87% seen once. Sequencing used PBMCs or T cells enriched from blood (not recorded which). Receptor source: a woman in her twenties or thirties who had recovered from COVID-19.

The chain carries TRBV5-1 and TRBJ2-2, with 7 bases fitting TRBD1. The J segment lost 8 bases and the V segment lost 4 bases, leaving 8 bases of the junction unmatched. The germline V gene encodes CDR1 SGHRS and CDR2 YFSETQ. The CDR3 runs 14 residues. DNA for the CDR3: TGCGCCAGCAGCCTTCTAACAGGGGAGGGGGAGCTGTTTTTT. This translates into CASSLLTGEGELFF.

The V and J genes are TRBV6-2 or TRBV6-3 and TRBJ1-6, with 8 bases lining up with TRBD1. V lost 6 bases to trimming and J lost 7 bases; unmatched junction nucleotides: 14. The CDR3 consists of 17 residues. Germline lookup yields CDR1 MNHEY and CDR2 SVGEGT. The CDR3 is CASSPLGRGRGNSPLHF. CDR3 bases: TGTGCCAGCAGCCCCCTCGGCAGGGGGCGCGGGAATTCACCCCTCCACTTT.

With respect to this clone: Other DNA sequences of this sample code for an identical CDR3. This chain uses TRBV9 with TRBJ2-1; D perhaps matches TRBD2 (5 bases). V was shortened by 0 bases and J by 1 base, with 5 bases between the two germline ends. The germline V gene has CDR1 SGDLS and CDR2 YYNGEE. This CDR3 is 14 amino acids long. CDR3 nucleotide sequence: TGTGCCAGCAGCGTAGCGGGGTCCTACAATGAGCAGTTCTTC. It specifies CASSVAGSYNEQFF.

The chain is built from TRBV30 and TRBJ1-3; 8 bases line up with TRBD1. Germline V gives CDR1 GTSNPN, CDR2 SVGIG (reference sequence). V gave up 1 base and J gave up 0 bases; unmatched junction bases: 5. This CDR3 region has 16 residues. The CDR3 reads CAWSGRDRSSGNTIYF. CDR3 bases: TGTGCCTGGAGTGGCCGGGACAGGAGCTCTGGAAACACCATATATTTT.

The chain couples TRBV28 to TRBJ1-5, with D unclear. CDR3 size: 14 residues. Germline CDR1 reads MDHEN; CDR2 reads SYDVKM. Deletions cut 6 bases from V and 5 bases from J, with 14 bases between. The CDR3 bases are TGTGCCAGCAGCTCCAATCGAGGGCATCAGCCCCAGCATTTT. Residues: CASSSNRGHQPQHF.

The gene calls are TRBV4-1 and TRBJ1-2; D gene ambiguous. Germline lookup yields CDR1 MGHRA and CDR2 YSYEKL. Trimming took off 2 bases at V and 7 bases at J, with 17 bases between the two ends. CDR3 size: 15 residues. The DNA for the CDR3 is TGCGCCAGCAGCCAACAAACGTCGGCGACGGGTGGCTACACCTTC. Encoded protein: CASSQQTSATGGYTF.

The V gene is TRBV13, the J gene TRBJ2-1; D is possibly TRBD1 (5 bases). There are 12 residues in the CDR3. The ends were cut back, 5 bases at V and 9 bases at J, with 11 bases in the middle. Germline CDR1 and CDR2: PRHDT and FYEKMQ (reference sequence). CDR3 bases: TGTGCCAGCAGCCGCCTAGGGGTTGAGCAGTTCTTC. Residues: CASSRLGVEQFF. The entire variable domain, with the rest obtained from reference TRBV13 and TRBJ2-1, is as follows: AAGVIQSPRHLIKEKRETATLKCYPIPRHDTVYWYQQGPGQDPQFLISFYEKMQSDKGSIPDRFSAQQFSDYHSELNMSSLELGDSALYFCASSRLGVEQFFGPGTRLTVL.

The rearrangement uses TRBV7-6 and TRBJ1-2; no definite D call. This CDR3 has 18 amino acids. V lost 5 bases and J 7 bases, leaving 29 bases between the germline ends. Germline CDR1 is SGHVS and CDR2 is FNYEAQ. CDR3 amino acids: CASSQTPSQAGGWSGYTF. CDR3 DNA: TGTGCCAGCAGCCAAACTCCCTCCCAGGCAGGAGGGTGGTCTGGCTACACCTTC.

The chain is built from TRBV13 and TRBJ2-7; weak D call: TRBD1 (5 bases). CDR1 and CDR2 from the germline V gene are PRHDT and FYEKMQ (reference sequence). The CDR3 runs 14 residues. The ends were cut back, 2 bases at V and 2 bases at J, with 10 bases in the middle. The CDR3 region is CASSLQGVAYEQYF. The CDR3 coding sequence is TGTGCCAGCAGCTTACAAGGGGTGGCCTACGAGCAGTACTTC. Together with reference TRBV13 and TRBJ2-7, the CDR3 gives the full variable domain: AAGVIQSPRHLIKEKRETATLKCYPIPRHDTVYWYQQGPGQDPQFLISFYEKMQSDKGSIPDRFSAQQFSDYHSELNMSSLELGDSALYFCASSLQGVAYEQYFGPGTRLTVT.

The chain couples TRBV3-1 (or the pseudogene TRBV3-2) to TRBJ1-6; 7 positions agree with TRBD1. Germline values: CDR1 LGHDT, CDR2 YNNKEL (reference sequence). CDR3 length: 16 amino acids. The V and J ends lost 1 base and 6 bases, in that order; junction bases with no gene match: 6. In DNA, the CDR3 is TGTGCCAGCAGCCAAGGATGGGCAGGGGGTAATTCACCCCTCCACTTT. Translation: CASSQGWAGGNSPLHF.

The rearrangement joins TRBV5-1 to TRBJ2-2; 11 bases align to TRBD1. The length of the CDR3 is 14 residues. J lost 5 bases, V lost 8 bases, and 5 bases had no gene match. Looked up from germline, CDR1 is SGHRS and CDR2 is YFSETQ. The CDR3 loop is CASEGTGGTGELFF. The CDR3 region has the DNA TGCGCCAGTGAAGGGACAGGGGGGACCGGGGAGCTGTTTTTT.

The V call is TRBV5-4, the J call TRBJ2-7, with D perhaps TRBD1 (6 bases). The CDR3 spans 13 residues. Trimming shortened V by 4 bases and J by 6 bases, and 14 bases separated the two germline ends. Looked up from germline, CDR1 is SGHNT and CDR2 is YYREEE (reference sequence). The DNA of the CDR3 is TGTGCCAGCAGCCCCACAGGGTCTAGCGAGCAGTACTTC. The encoded protein is CASSPTGSSEQYF.

CDR3 coding DNA: TGTGCCAGTAGTATTATCGCTGGGCCCACAAGAACTGGAAACACCATATATTTT. Its protein is CASSIIAGPTRTGNTIYF. The chain employs TRBV19 and TRBJ1-3, with D unclear. The CDR3 spans 18 residues. Germline CDR1 and CDR2: LNHDA and SQIVND (reference sequence). V lost 3 bases, J lost 2 bases, and 20 bases lay in between.

V is TRBV7-2 and J is TRBJ2-3; TRBD2 matches at 9 bases. Germline V gene sequence: CDR1 SGHTA, CDR2 FQGNSA. The CDR3 extends over 15 amino acids. V was clipped by 7 bases and J by 4 bases; unmatched bases: 9. CDR3 amino acids: CASTTGLANPDTQYF. CDR3 bases: TGTGCCAGCACTACGGGACTAGCAAACCCAGATACGCAGTATTTT.

CDR3 sequence (DNA): TGTGCTAGTGGTTTGGTAAACGTCGGGTTTGCTGGAAACACCATATATTTT. This gives the protein CASGLVNVGFAGNTIYF. The V and J genes are TRBV12-5 and TRBJ1-3; D unresolved. There are 17 residues in the CDR3. Trimming removed 0 bases at V and 2 bases at J, with 14 bases between. Germline CDR1 reads LGHNT; CDR2 reads FRNRAP.